This passage covers 5 T cell receptor beta chains from one sample sequenced in a study of T cell responses to AZD1222 COVID-19 vaccine (dated by TCRdb to the early 2020s). Receptor amplification or capture employed the immunoSEQ multiplex PCR assay. TCRdb provides this immuneACCESS table in a form limited to in-frame rearrangements. Some clones are lacking; in checked studies, under half of them reflect an unresolved V gene, and why the rest are absent is not known. In this sample the table shows some 120,000 clones, more than 70% of which occur a single time. The top ten constitute 4.2% of the sample. What this sample's time point label stands for: baseline before first vaccination. The sample consisted of peripheral blood, taken on day 0 of AZD1222 vaccination. The receptors were sampled from an adult in good health.

V usage is TRBV3-1 (or the pseudogene TRBV3-2) and J usage is TRBJ2-1, with 11 positions matching TRBD2. Germline loops: CDR1 LGHDT, CDR2 YNNKEL (reference sequence). V lost 4 bases to trimming and J lost 9 bases; unmatched junction nucleotides: 11. The CDR3 totals 16 residues. The CDR3 sequence: CASSPLAGGYRIEQFF. In DNA, the CDR3 is TGTGCCAGCAGCCCCTTAGCGGGAGGGTATCGAATTGAGCAGTTCTTC.

This chain connects TRBV27 to TRBJ2-3; D not certain. Germline V gives CDR1 MNHEY, CDR2 SMNVEV (reference sequence). The length of the CDR3 is 14 residues. The V gene lost 7 bases and the J gene lost 10 bases, with 21 bases spanning the gap. The CDR3 nucleotides read TGTGCCAGCATCAAGAATTATGGGTTCGAGGCGCAGTATTTT. Translating gives CASIKNYGFEAQYF.

This clone was counted a single time. This chain uses TRBV3-1 (or the pseudogene TRBV3-2) with TRBJ1-1, with D tentatively TRBD1 (5 bases). Germline assignment: CDR1 LGHDT and CDR2 YNNKEL (reference sequence). V lost 0 bases and J lost 0, with 5 bases in between. The CDR3 runs 14 residues. Here the CDR3 DNA reads TGTGCCAGCAGCCAAGACAGGGTGAACACTGAAGCTTTCTTT. Encoded protein: CASSQDRVNTEAFF.

This clone has just one count. V gene TRBV9 combines with J gene TRBJ2-7; tentatively, D is TRBD2 (6 bases). Germline CDR1 is SGDLS and CDR2 is YYNGEE. Trimming removed 4 bases from V and 0 bases from J, with 11 bases in between. The length of the CDR3 is 14 residues. The CDR3 DNA reads as TGTGCCAGCAGCTCCCAGCGGGTCTCCTACGAGCAGTACTTC. Protein product: CASSSQRVSYEQYF.

This clone was counted a single time. The CDR3 nucleotides read TGTGCCAGCACCCTAGGGGGAACTAATGAAAAACTGTTTTTT. It is translated as CASTLGGTNEKLFF. This rearrangement joins TRBV7-8 to TRBJ1-4; perhaps TRBD1 as D (6 bases). CDR3 length: 14 residues. CDR1 SGHVS and CDR2 FQNEAQ come from the germline V gene. With 7 bases removed from V and 1 base from J, the gap between germline ends came to 10 bases.